The clone carrying this TCR beta chain has more than one count but fewer than ten. Its antigen is currently unknown. Germline V gene data show CDR1 as SQVTM and CDR2 as ANQGSEA. The CDR3 contains 15 residues. The ends lost 7 bases at V and 6 bases at J; junction bases unmatched: 11. The data were taken from a study of cytomegalovirus exposure and HLA in healthy donors. Study summary: Later, an analysis reported that the 120 or so validation repertoires had used the same platform as the 500 to 800 first-cohort repertoires.

Study-wide results and caveats: It was reportedly the case that the classifier diagnosed cytomegalovirus status with high specificity and sensitivity. In vitro experiments confirmed that a few CMV-associated chains were specific for CMV antigens.

The table came from immunoSEQ multiplex PCR; TCRdb's copy has only in-frame clones and leaves some out. The sample holds 100,000 to 120,000 clones, 70% to 90% seen once. This clonotype originated in a woman under 30 in good health and CMV-seropositive. Sequencing input: PBMCs. V usage is TRBV29-1 and J usage is TRBJ2-2, with 10 nucleotides matching TRBD1. CDR3 nucleotides: TGCAGCGGCGGAGCCGGGACAGGGGTATCCGGGGAGCTGTTTTTT. It encodes CSGGAGTGVSGELFF.